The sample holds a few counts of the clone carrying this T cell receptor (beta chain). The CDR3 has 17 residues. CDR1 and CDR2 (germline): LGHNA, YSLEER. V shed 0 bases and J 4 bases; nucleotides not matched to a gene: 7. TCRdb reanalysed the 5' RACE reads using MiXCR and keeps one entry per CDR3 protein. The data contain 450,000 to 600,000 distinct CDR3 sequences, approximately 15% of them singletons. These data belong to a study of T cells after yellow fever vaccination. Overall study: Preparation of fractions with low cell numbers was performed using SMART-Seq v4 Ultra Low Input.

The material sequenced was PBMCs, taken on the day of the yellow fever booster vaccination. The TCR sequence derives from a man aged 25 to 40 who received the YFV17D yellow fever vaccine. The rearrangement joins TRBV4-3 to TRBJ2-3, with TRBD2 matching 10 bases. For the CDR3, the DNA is TGCGCCAGCAGCCAAGATGCGCTAGCGGGAGAACCAGATACGCAGTATTTT. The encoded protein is CASSQDALAGEPDTQYF.